This T cell receptor (beta chain) was recorded in a study of blood T cell repertoires in COVID-19. How the authors handled the data: The assay estimated nucleated cells by amplifying reference gene primers. The table came from immunoSEQ multiplex PCR; TCRdb's copy has only in-frame clones and leaves some out. V and J calls and clone size follow that table, whereas D and trimming were derived from the DNA. Among about 310,000 clones listed, around 86% were seen once. The J segment lost 4 bases and the V segment lost 3 bases, leaving 4 bases of the junction unmatched. The length of the CDR3 is 14 residues. Germline V CDR1 and CDR2: SGDLS, YYNGEE.

This receptor was identified in a man aged 50 to 59 with active or convalescent COVID-19. Material for sequencing was peripheral blood. The chain is built from TRBV9 and TRBJ2-3, with TRBD1 matching over 8 bases. The CDR3 DNA reads as TGTGCCAGCAGCGAGACAGGGGCCCCAGATACGCAGTATTTT. This gives the protein CASSETGAPDTQYF.